This T cell receptor (beta chain) was observed in a study of beta chain features in type 1 diabetes. The CDR3 extends over 15 amino acids. CDR1 is SEHNR and CDR2 is FQNEAQ in the germline V gene (reference sequence). The ends lost 5 bases at V and 7 bases at J; junction bases unmatched: 13. The entirety of the isolated RNA underwent reverse transcription, so expressed TCRB transcripts were sequenced. The table came from immunoSEQ multiplex PCR; TCRdb's copy has only in-frame clones and leaves some out. The sample shows roughly 140,000 clones, 48% of them seen only once. The chain joins TRBV7-9 to TRBJ1-2; 7 nucleotides match TRBD1. This sequence was found in a man between 18 and 29 years old in good health. Sequences were obtained from Tregs from blood. For the CDR3, the DNA is TGTGCCAGCAGCCTTACAGGGGTAGTTGGTAGTGGCTACACCTTC. Protein product: CASSLTGVVGSGYTF.